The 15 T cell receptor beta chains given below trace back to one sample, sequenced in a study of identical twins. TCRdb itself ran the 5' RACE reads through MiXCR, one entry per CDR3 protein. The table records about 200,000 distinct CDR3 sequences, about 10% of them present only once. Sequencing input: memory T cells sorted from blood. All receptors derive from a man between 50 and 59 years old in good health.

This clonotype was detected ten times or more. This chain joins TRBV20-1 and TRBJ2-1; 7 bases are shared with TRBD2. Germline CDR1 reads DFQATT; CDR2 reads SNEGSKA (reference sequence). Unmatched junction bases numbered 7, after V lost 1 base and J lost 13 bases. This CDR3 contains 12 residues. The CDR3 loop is CSARVREANQFF. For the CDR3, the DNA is TGCAGTGCTAGAGTACGGGAGGCCAATCAGTTCTTC.

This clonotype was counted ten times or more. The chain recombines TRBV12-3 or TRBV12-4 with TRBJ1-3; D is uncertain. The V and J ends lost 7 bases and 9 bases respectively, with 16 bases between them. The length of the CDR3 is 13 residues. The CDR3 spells CASNPLPVRTIYF. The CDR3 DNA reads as TGTGCCAGCAACCCCCTTCCTGTACGCACCATATATTTT.

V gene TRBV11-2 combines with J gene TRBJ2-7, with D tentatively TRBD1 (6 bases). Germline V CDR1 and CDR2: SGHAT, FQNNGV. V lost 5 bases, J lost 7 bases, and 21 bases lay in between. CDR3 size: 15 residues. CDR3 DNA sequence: TGTGCCAGCAGCCCACAAACAGGGTTATGGGGAGAGCAGTACTTC. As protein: CASSPQTGLWGEQYF.

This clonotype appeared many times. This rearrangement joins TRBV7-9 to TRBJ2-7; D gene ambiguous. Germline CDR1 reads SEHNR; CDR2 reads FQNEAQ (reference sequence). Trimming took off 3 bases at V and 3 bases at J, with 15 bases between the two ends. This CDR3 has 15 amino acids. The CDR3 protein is CASSFSAGGDYEQYF. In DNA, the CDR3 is TGTGCCAGCAGCTTTTCGGCAGGTGGGGACTACGAGCAGTACTTC.

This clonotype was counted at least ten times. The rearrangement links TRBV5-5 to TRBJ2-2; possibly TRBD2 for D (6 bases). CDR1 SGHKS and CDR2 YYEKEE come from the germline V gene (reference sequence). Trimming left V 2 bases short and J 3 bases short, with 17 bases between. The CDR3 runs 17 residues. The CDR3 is CASSFTPTSTYTGELFF. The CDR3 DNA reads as TGTGCCAGCAGCTTCACCCCTACTAGCACCTACACCGGGGAGCTGTTTTTT. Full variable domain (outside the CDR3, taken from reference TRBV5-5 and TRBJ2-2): DAGVTQSPTHLIKTRGQQVTLRCSPISGHKSVSWYQQVLGQGPQFIFQYYEKEERGRGNFPDRFSARQFPNYSSELNVNALLLGDSALYLCASSFTPTSTYTGELFFGEGSRLTVL.

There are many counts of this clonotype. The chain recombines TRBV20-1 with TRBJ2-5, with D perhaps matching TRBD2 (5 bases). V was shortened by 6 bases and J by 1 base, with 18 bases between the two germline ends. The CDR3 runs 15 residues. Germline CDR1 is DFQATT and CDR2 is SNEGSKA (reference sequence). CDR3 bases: TGCAGTGCCACACACGGCGGGCGGATCCAAGAGACCCAGTACTTC. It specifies CSATHGGRIQETQYF.

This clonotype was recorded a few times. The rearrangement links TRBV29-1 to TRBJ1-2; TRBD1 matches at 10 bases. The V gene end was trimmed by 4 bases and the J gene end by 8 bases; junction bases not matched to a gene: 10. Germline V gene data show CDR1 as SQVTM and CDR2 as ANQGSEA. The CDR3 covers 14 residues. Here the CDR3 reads CSVGDRGYRGGYTF. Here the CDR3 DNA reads TGCAGCGTTGGGGACAGGGGTTATCGAGGAGGCTACACCTTC. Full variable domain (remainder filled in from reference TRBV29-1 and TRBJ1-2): SAVISQKPSRDICQRGTSLTIQCQVDSQVTMMFWYRQQPGQSLTLIATANQGSEATYESGFVIDKFPISRPNLTFSTLTVSNMSPEDSSIYLCSVGDRGYRGGYTFGSGTRLTVV.

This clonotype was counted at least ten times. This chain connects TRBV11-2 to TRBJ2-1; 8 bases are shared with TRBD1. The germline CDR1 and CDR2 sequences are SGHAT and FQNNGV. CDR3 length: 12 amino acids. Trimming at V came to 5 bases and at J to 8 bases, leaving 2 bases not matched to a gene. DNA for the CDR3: TGTGCCAGCAGCCACAGGGGGTATGAGCAGTTCTTC. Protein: CASSHRGYEQFF. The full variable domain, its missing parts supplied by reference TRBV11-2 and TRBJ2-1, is EAGVAQSPRYKIIEKRQSVAFWCNPISGHATLYWYQQILGQGPKLLIQFQNNGVVDDSQLPKDRFSAERLKGVDSTLKIQPAKLEDSAVYLCASSHRGYEQFFGPGTRLTVL.

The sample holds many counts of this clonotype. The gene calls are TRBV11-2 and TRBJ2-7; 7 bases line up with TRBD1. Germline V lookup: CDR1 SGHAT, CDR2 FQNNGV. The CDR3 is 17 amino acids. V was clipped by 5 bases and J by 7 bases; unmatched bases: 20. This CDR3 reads CASSHPTGQRFLREQYF. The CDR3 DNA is TGTGCCAGCAGCCATCCAACGGGACAGAGATTCCTGAGGGAGCAGTACTTC.

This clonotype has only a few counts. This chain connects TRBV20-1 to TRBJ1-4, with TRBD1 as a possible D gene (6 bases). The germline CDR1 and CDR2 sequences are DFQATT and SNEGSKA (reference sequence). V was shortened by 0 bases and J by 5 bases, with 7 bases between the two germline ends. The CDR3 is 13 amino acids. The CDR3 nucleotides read TGCAGTGCTAGAGAACAGGGAAATGAAAAACTGTTTTTT. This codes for CSAREQGNEKLFF.

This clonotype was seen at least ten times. CDR3: CASRWRVPYNEQFF. The CDR3 DNA follows: TGTGCCAGCAGATGGCGGGTACCCTACAATGAGCAGTTCTTC. The chain is built from TRBV6-1 and TRBJ2-1; possible D gene TRBD2, 5 bases. The CDR3 covers 14 residues. V lost 6 bases and J lost 2, with 11 bases in between. Germline CDR1 MNHNS, CDR2 SASEGT.

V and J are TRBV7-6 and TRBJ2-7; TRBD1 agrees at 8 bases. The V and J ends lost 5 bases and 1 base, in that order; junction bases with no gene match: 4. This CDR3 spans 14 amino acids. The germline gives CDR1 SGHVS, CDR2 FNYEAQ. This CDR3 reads CASSPWTGSYEQYF. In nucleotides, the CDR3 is TGTGCCAGCAGCCCCTGGACAGGGTCCTACGAGCAGTACTTC. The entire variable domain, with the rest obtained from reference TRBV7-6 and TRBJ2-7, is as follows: GAGVSQSPRYKVTKRGQDVALRCDPISGHVSLYWYRQALGQGPEFLTYFNYEAQQDKSGLPNDRFSAERPEGSISTLTIQRTEQRDSAMYRCASSPWTGSYEQYFGPGTRLTVT.

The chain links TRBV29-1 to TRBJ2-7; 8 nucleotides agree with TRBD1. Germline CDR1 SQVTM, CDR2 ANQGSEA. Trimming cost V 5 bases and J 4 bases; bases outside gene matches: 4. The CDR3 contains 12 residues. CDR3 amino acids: CSVMDRDYEQYF. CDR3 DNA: TGCAGCGTTATGGACAGGGATTACGAGCAGTACTTC.

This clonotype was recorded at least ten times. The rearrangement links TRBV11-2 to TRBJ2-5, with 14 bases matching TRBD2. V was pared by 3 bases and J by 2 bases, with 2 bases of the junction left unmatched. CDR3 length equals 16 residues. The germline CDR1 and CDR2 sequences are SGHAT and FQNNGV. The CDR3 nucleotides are TGTGCCAGCAGCTTCGGGACTAGCGGGGGACAAGAGACCCAGTACTTC. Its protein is CASSFGTSGGQETQYF.

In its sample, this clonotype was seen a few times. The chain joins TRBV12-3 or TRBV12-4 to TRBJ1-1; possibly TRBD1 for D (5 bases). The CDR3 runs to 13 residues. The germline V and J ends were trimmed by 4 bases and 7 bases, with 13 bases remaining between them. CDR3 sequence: CASSYNRGHEAFF. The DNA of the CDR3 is TGTGCCAGCAGTTACAACCGGGGCCATGAAGCTTTCTTT.